These 24 T cell receptor beta chains originate from one sample sequenced in a study of blood T cell repertoires in COVID-19. The data were produced by immunoSEQ multiplex PCR, yet TCRdb's version contains in-frame clones alone and is incomplete. The data contain about 240,000 clones, 70% to 90% of them singletons. The sequenced material came from PBMCs or T cells enriched from blood (not recorded which). The receptors were gathered from a woman between 35 and 50 years old with acute COVID-19.

The chain uses TRBV5-1 and TRBJ2-7; D is unclear. V was clipped by 2 bases and J by 2 bases, with 11 bases between them. There are 14 residues in the CDR3. The germline gives CDR1 SGHRS, CDR2 YFSETQ. This CDR3 is CASSFIPGTYEQYF. The CDR3 DNA sequence: TGCGCCAGCAGCTTTATCCCGGGTACCTACGAGCAGTACTTC. The full variable domain, rest sourced from reference TRBV5-1 and TRBJ2-7, is KAGVTQTPRYLIKTRGQQVTLSCSPISGHRSVSWYQQTPGQGLQFLFEYFSETQRNKGNFPGRFSGRQFSNSRSEMNVSTLELGDSALYLCASSFIPGTYEQYFGPGTRLTVT.

The chain uses TRBV7-3 and TRBJ2-1; 12 positions agree with TRBD2. With V trimmed by 4 bases and J by 5 bases, 3 bases remained unmatched. The CDR3 extends over 15 amino acids. Germline-derived CDR1 and CDR2 are SGHTA and FQGTGA. The CDR3 DNA is TGTGCCAGCAGCTCGGGACTAGCGGGCAACAATGAGCAGTTCTTC. Translating gives CASSSGLAGNNEQFF.

This clone has just a few counts. The chain couples TRBV11-3 to TRBJ2-2; 12 positions agree with TRBD2. The CDR3 is 16 amino acids. Germline loops: CDR1 SGHNT, CDR2 YENEEA. Trimming at V came to 2 bases and at J to 5 bases, leaving 3 bases not matched to a gene. CDR3 nucleotide sequence: TGTGCCAGCAGCTTACTAGCGGGAGGGTCGACCGGGGAGCTGTTTTTT. Encoded protein: CASSLLAGGSTGELFF.

In this sample, this clone turned up once. The chain joins TRBV10-3 to TRBJ2-1; TRBD2 aligns across 8 bases. V gave up 3 bases and J gave up 8 bases; unmatched junction bases: 12. Germline lookup yields CDR1 ENHRY and CDR2 SYGVKD. This CDR3 comprises 16 residues. In DNA form, the CDR3 reads TGTGCCATCAGTGACCCTCAACGGGAGGGCCGGGATGAGCAGTTCTTC. This codes for CAISDPQREGRDEQFF.

This chain connects TRBV27 to TRBJ1-2; D is unclear. CDR3 length: 14 residues. Germline CDR1 reads MNHEY; CDR2 reads SMNVEV (reference sequence). V was clipped by 2 bases and J by 5 bases, with 12 bases between them. This CDR3 reads CASSLTTEGYGYTF. CDR3 DNA: TGTGCCAGCAGTTTAACCACAGAAGGTTATGGCTACACCTTC.

V gene TRBV5-4 combines with J gene TRBJ1-1, with 7 bases fitting TRBD1. After removal of 0 bases from V and 7 bases from J, the junction contained 3 bases not matched to a gene. CDR1 is SGHNT, CDR2 YYREEE, per germline (reference sequence). CDR3 length equals 13 residues. In DNA, the CDR3 is TGTGCCAGCAGCTTGGTACAGGGGATTGAAGCTTTCTTT. It translates to CASSLVQGIEAFF. The whole variable domain, filled in from reference TRBV5-4 and TRBJ1-1, reads ETGVTQSPTHLIKTRGQQVTLRCSSQSGHNTVSWYQQALGQGPQFIFQYYREEENGRGNFPPRFSGLQFPNYSSELNVNALELDDSALYLCASSLVQGIEAFFGQGTRLTVV.

The rearrangement joins TRBV21-1 to TRBJ2-7; the D call of TRBD2 is as the table states it, not checked on the DNA. TRBV21-1 constitutes a pseudogene. This CDR3 is built from 16 residues. CDR3 coding DNA: TGTGCCAGCGTCAACCCTCCAGCGGGTCTTTCCTACGAGCAGTACTTC. It encodes CASVNPPAGLSYEQYF.

The chain couples TRBV29-1 to TRBJ2-2, with 10 bases identical to TRBD2. This CDR3 region has 13 residues. V was clipped by 5 bases and J by 5 bases; unmatched bases: 2. Germline loops: CDR1 SQVTM, CDR2 ANQGSEA. The CDR3 here is CSVRTSGTGELFF. The CDR3, as DNA: TGCAGCGTTCGGACTAGCGGTACCGGGGAGCTGTTTTTT.

CDR3 DNA: TGTGCCAGCAGTTGGGGAGGCGGGAGGGCCGGGGAGCTGTTTTTT. Protein sequence: CASSWGGGRAGELFF. The rearrangement uses TRBV6-6 and TRBJ2-2; 9 positions match TRBD2. This CDR3 comprises 15 residues. With V trimmed by 4 bases and J by 6 bases, 6 bases remained unmatched. The V gene's germline CDR1 is MNHNY and CDR2 SVGAGI (reference sequence).

The J gene is TRBJ2-1, the V gene TRBV2, with D uncertain. The CDR3 extends over 15 amino acids. Germline CDR1 and CDR2: SNHLY and FYNNEI. Trimming removed 6 bases at V and 4 bases at J, with 16 bases between. The CDR3 DNA is TGTGCCAGCAGACCATTTTCCGGTTCATACAATGAGCAGTTCTTC. Translating gives CASRPFSGSYNEQFF.

V gene TRBV12-3 or TRBV12-4 combines with J gene TRBJ1-2; D is unclear. This CDR3 is 13 amino acids long. Trimming left V 5 bases short and J 7 bases short, with 14 bases between. In nucleotides, the CDR3 is TGTGCCAGCAGTCCGAGGGCAGCCTCTGGCTACACCTTC. Translating it yields CASSPRAASGYTF.

The J gene is TRBJ2-1, the V gene TRBV19; 7 bases agree with TRBD2. Germline CDR1 is LNHDA and CDR2 is SQIVND (reference sequence). The junction had 6 bases not matched to a gene; V was cut back by 2 bases and J by 5 bases. The CDR3 spans 15 residues. CDR3 DNA sequence: TGTGCCAGTAGTATACGTGGGGGAGGGGACAATGAGCAGTTCTTC. Residues: CASSIRGGGDNEQFF.

The chain carries TRBV5-5 and TRBJ2-2; 11 bases are shared with TRBD2. Germline CDR1 reads SGHKS; CDR2 reads YYEKEE (reference sequence). The CDR3 contains 17 residues. The V gene end was trimmed by 0 bases and the J gene end by 4 bases; junction bases not matched to a gene: 5. The CDR3 bases are TGTGCCAGCAGCTTGGTCCTAGCGGGAGGATCCACCGGGGAGCTGTTTTTT. Protein: CASSLVLAGGSTGELFF.

The J gene is TRBJ1-3, the V gene TRBV29-1, with D hard to call. Trimming left V 4 bases short and J 8 bases short, with 12 bases between. The length of the CDR3 is 12 residues. From germline, CDR1 is SQVTM and CDR2 ANQGSEA. Written as DNA, the CDR3 is TGCAGCGTTGCGGCCTCGGGAGACACCATATATTTT. Encoded protein: CSVAASGDTIYF.

The chain is built from TRBV19 and TRBJ2-2, with D possibly matching TRBD2 (6 bases). Trimming took off 8 bases at V and 0 bases at J, with 7 bases between the two ends. Germline CDR1 LNHDA, CDR2 SQIVND (reference sequence). The CDR3 extends over 13 amino acids. CDR3 protein: CASRRANTGELFF. The DNA for the CDR3 is TGTGCCAGTCGGAGGGCGAACACCGGGGAGCTGTTTTTT.

The V and J genes are TRBV4-1 and TRBJ1-4; 9 bases fit TRBD1. Trimming cost V 2 bases and J 8 bases; bases outside gene matches: 21. This CDR3 is 20 amino acids long. Germline V gene sequence: CDR1 MGHRA, CDR2 YSYEKL. The CDR3 reads CASSQKASGTGSSGWEKLFF. The CDR3 DNA reads TGCGCCAGCAGCCAAAAGGCGTCCGGGACAGGGTCGAGTGGCTGGGAAAAACTGTTTTTT.

V is TRBV5-1 and J is TRBJ1-4; 7 nucleotides agree with TRBD1. The germline V gene has CDR1 SGHRS and CDR2 YFSETQ. This CDR3 region has 15 residues. V lost 0 bases and J lost 5; bases outside the gene matches: 4. CDR3 sequence: CASSLAGTANEKLFF. CDR3 nucleotides: TGCGCCAGCAGCTTGGCCGGGACAGCAAATGAAAAACTGTTTTTT.

The rearrangement joins TRBV19 to TRBJ1-1; D unclear. The V end was cut by 6 bases, the J end by 4 bases, with 24 bases between. The CDR3 runs to 17 residues. The germline CDR1 and CDR2 sequences are LNHDA and SQIVND (reference sequence). The CDR3 sequence: CASRNLGSSPLGTEAFF. The CDR3 DNA is TGTGCCAGTAGAAACCTCGGGTCCTCTCCCTTAGGCACTGAAGCTTTCTTT.

This clone was counted once. V gene TRBV4-2 combines with J gene TRBJ2-3; 12 bases agree with TRBD2. Germline CDR1 LGHNA, CDR2 YNFKEQ. V was pared by 0 bases and J by 2 bases, with 12 bases of the junction left unmatched. The CDR3 spans 20 residues. CDR3 in amino acids: CASSQDGTSGRFGSTDTQYF. The CDR3 nucleotides are TGTGCCAGCAGCCAAGATGGAACTAGCGGGAGGTTTGGGTCCACAGATACGCAGTATTTT.

The chain has TRBV3-1 (or the pseudogene TRBV3-2) and TRBJ2-3; D is uncertain. In germline, CDR1 is LGHDT, CDR2 YNNKEL (reference sequence). The V and J ends lost 1 base and 1 base respectively, with 9 bases between them. The CDR3 sequence is 15 residues long. CDR3 residues: CASSQVLLGTDTQYF. CDR3 coding DNA: TGTGCCAGCAGCCAAGTACTTCTCGGCACAGATACGCAGTATTTT.

The V and J genes are TRBV29-1 and TRBJ2-2, with 9 bases matching TRBD1. CDR1 and CDR2 (germline): SQVTM, ANQGSEA. The CDR3 has 15 residues. V lost 3 bases to trimming and J lost 7 bases; unmatched junction nucleotides: 9. The CDR3 DNA sequence: TGCAGCGTTGATGCGGGGACAGGGCCCGGCGGGGAGCTGTTTTTT. Translating gives CSVDAGTGPGGELFF.

The chain has TRBV28 and TRBJ1-6; D is undetermined. The V end lost 2 bases, the J end lost 12 bases, and 8 bases lay between the germline ends. The CDR3 covers 12 residues. Germline CDR1 MDHEN, CDR2 SYDVKM. The CDR3 sequence is CASSLMGLPLHF. The CDR3 DNA reads TGTGCCAGCAGTTTAATGGGCTTACCCCTCCACTTT.

J is TRBJ1-1 and V is TRBV6-5, with a weak D call TRBD1 (5 bases). Germline CDR1 is MNHEY and CDR2 is SVGAGI. This CDR3 has 14 residues. The V end was cut by 2 bases, the J end by 3 bases, with 10 bases between. For the CDR3, the DNA is TGTGCCAGCAGTTACCAGGGCGGTTACACTGAAGCTTTCTTT. Encoded protein: CASSYQGGYTEAFF.

This clone was counted once. Other nucleotide sequences from this sample produce the same CDR3. The gene calls are TRBV9 and TRBJ1-3, with no clear D. The germline gives CDR1 SGDLS, CDR2 YYNGEE. The CDR3 is made up of 14 amino acids. V lost 0 bases, J lost 2 bases, and 6 bases lay in between. CDR3: CASSVGLAGNTIYF. CDR3 DNA sequence: TGTGCCAGCAGCGTAGGGTTAGCTGGAAACACCATATATTTT.